Following are 29 T cell receptor beta chains from one sample sequenced in a study of CXCR3-negative and CXCR3-positive naive CD8 T cells. Study-wide points: More hydrophobic TRB CDR3s were found in CXCR3-positive naive cells than in CXCR3-negative naive cells.

TRB cDNA was prepared as libraries by UMI-labeled 5' RACE. With the 5' RACE reads reprocessed, TCRdb shows one record per CDR3 protein and no DNA. The listing contains 150,000 to 160,000 distinct CDR3 sequences. For these receptors, no antigen is known. The material sequenced was naive CXCR3+ CD8+ T cells from blood. Subset given: CD45RO-CCR7+CD27+CD95- naive CD8+ T cells expressing CXCR3 (TNR3+). Source of these receptors: a human donor in good health. Some clones in this sample may be carry-over from other donors' samples.

The CDR3 here is CASSSPKAGLNSPLHF. The V and J genes are TRBV11-2 and TRBJ1-6; as DNA is missing, the TRBD1 call by TCRdb cannot be tested. CDR3 length: 16 residues. Germline values: CDR1 SGHAT, CDR2 FQNNGV.

The chain employs TRBV9 and TRBJ2-7; checking the TCRdb D call of TRBD2 is not possible without DNA. The CDR3 spans 14 residues. Germline values: CDR1 SGDLS, CDR2 YYNGEE. The CDR3: CASSPRGGSYEQYF.

The rearrangement uses TRBV7-9 and TRBJ1-1. Germline V CDR1 and CDR2: SEHNR, FQNEAQ (reference sequence). The CDR3 totals 15 residues. The CDR3 loop reads CASSLAPQMNTEAFF.

The chain uses TRBV15 and TRBJ2-3; there is no DNA to check the TCRdb D call of TRBD2. Germline V gives CDR1 LNHNV, CDR2 YYDKDF (reference sequence). CDR3 length equals 18 residues. CDR3 sequence reads: CATSRAPLSGVYTDTQYF.

The chain combines TRBV29-1 with TRBJ2-1. CDR1 SQVTM and CDR2 ANQGSEA come from the germline V gene. This CDR3 has 12 residues. This chain's CDR3 is CSVTGLPNEQFF.

The rearrangement links TRBV29-1 to TRBJ2-1; the D gene TCRdb calls, TRBD2, cannot be checked with no DNA. Looked up from germline, CDR1 is SQVTM and CDR2 is ANQGSEA. CDR3 length: 17 residues. Here the CDR3 reads CSVEGTSGRASGYEQFF.

The chain combines TRBV29-1 with TRBJ2-1. Germline V CDR1 and CDR2: SQVTM, ANQGSEA. There are 11 residues in the CDR3. Here the CDR3 reads CSGRLEDEQFF.

This chain connects TRBV7-6 to TRBJ1-1. The CDR3 covers 14 residues. The V gene's germline CDR1 is SGHVS and CDR2 FNYEAQ. CDR3 region: CASSLASGNTEAFF.

This rearrangement joins TRBV5-1 to TRBJ2-1. CDR1 is SGHRS and CDR2 is YFSETQ in the germline V gene. The CDR3 loop spans 15 amino acids. The CDR3 sequence is CASSLDQNSYNEQFF.

V gene TRBV7-9 combines with J gene TRBJ2-7; TCRdb selects TRBD1, and the lack of DNA leaves this call unchecked. Germline V gives CDR1 SEHNR, CDR2 FQNEAQ (reference sequence). This CDR3 is built from 15 residues. CDR3 region: CASSLANNRGNEQYF.

V is TRBV28 and J is TRBJ2-3; the TCRdb call, TRBD1, lacks DNA for checking. This CDR3 has 14 residues. The germline gives CDR1 MDHEN, CDR2 SYDVKM. CDR3 loop: CASSLTGRLNTQYF.

The chain recombines TRBV14 with TRBJ1-1; absent DNA, TCRdb's TRBD1 call cannot be checked. Looked up from germline, CDR1 is SGHDN and CDR2 is FVKESK. The CDR3 consists of 14 residues. The CDR3: CASSQDPGGTEAFF.

V is TRBV20-1 and J is TRBJ2-5. The CDR3 is 15 amino acids. Per the germline V gene, CDR1 is DFQATT and CDR2 is SNEGSKA (reference sequence). The chain's CDR3 is CSARTPSTYQETQYF.

V is TRBV3-1 and J is TRBJ1-3. Germline assignment: CDR1 LGHDT and CDR2 YNNKEL (reference sequence). The CDR3 length is 15 residues. The CDR3 loop reads CASSRGTESGNTIYF.

The V gene is TRBV9, the J gene TRBJ1-1; TCRdb indicates TRBD1, and absent DNA this call remains unverified. The CDR3 runs to 15 residues. Germline V gives CDR1 SGDLS, CDR2 YYNGEE. This chain's CDR3 is CASSAGTGRNTEAFF.

The rearrangement uses TRBV27 and TRBJ2-7; TCRdb returns TRBD1, unconfirmable since there is no DNA. The germline V gene encodes CDR1 MNHEY and CDR2 SMNVEV (reference sequence). This CDR3 is built from 15 residues. CDR3 protein: CASSAPRTGLYEQYF.

This chain connects TRBV9 to TRBJ2-1; with no DNA, the TCRdb D assignment of TRBD2 cannot be verified. Germline loops: CDR1 SGDLS, CDR2 YYNGEE. The CDR3 is 15 residues long. The CDR3 loop reads CASSVEREWPNEQFF.

The J gene is TRBJ2-1, the V gene TRBV19. CDR1 and CDR2 from the germline V gene are LNHDA and SQIVND (reference sequence). The CDR3 extends over 15 amino acids. The CDR3: CASSIFSSSFYEQFF.

V and J are TRBV7-3 and TRBJ2-5. This CDR3 contains 13 residues. Germline CDR1 and CDR2: SGHTA and FQGTGA. The CDR3 region is CASSLWGGETQYF.

V and J are TRBV21-1 and TRBJ2-5; without DNA, the TCRdb call of TRBD1 cannot be checked. TRBV21-1 is reported as a pseudogene. This CDR3 comprises 13 residues. The CDR3 sequence is CASNTRQVETQYF.

The CDR3 region is CATSPGTSAHNEQFF. The chain couples TRBV15 to TRBJ2-1; TCRdb gives TRBD2 as the D gene, but with no DNA this cannot be confirmed. The CDR3 covers 15 residues. Germline V gene data show CDR1 as LNHNV and CDR2 as YYDKDF (reference sequence).

The gene calls are TRBV21-1 and TRBJ1-2. TRBV21-1 is assigned pseudogene status. The CDR3 totals 12 residues. The CDR3 loop is CASRKGVGGYTF.

The chain couples TRBV7-8 to TRBJ1-1; TCRdb lists TRBD1, though no DNA is available to test this call. Germline V gives CDR1 SGHVS, CDR2 FQNEAQ. This CDR3 is 16 amino acids long. CDR3 region: CASSLSQGLMNTEAFF.

The gene calls are TRBV3-1 and TRBJ2-7. CDR3 length: 14 residues. CDR1 and CDR2 (germline): LGHDT, YNNKEL (reference sequence). This CDR3 reads CASSPTVNSYEQYF.

J is TRBJ2-1 and V is TRBV7-9; the D call from TCRdb, TRBD2, cannot be confirmed without DNA. Germline V CDR1 and CDR2: SEHNR, FQNEAQ (reference sequence). The CDR3 consists of 13 residues. The CDR3 loop is CASSLRQMGLVDF.

This sequence joins TRBV10-2 and TRBJ2-7; TCRdb lists TRBD2, though no DNA is available to test this call. CDR1 WSHSY and CDR2 SAAADI come from the germline V gene. There are 14 residues in the CDR3. CDR3 amino acids: CASSPTSGSYEQYF.

V gene TRBV4-1 combines with J gene TRBJ2-7; the TCRdb D gene call, TRBD1, has no DNA to confirm it. CDR1 and CDR2 (germline): MGHRA, YSYEKL. This CDR3 is built from 15 residues. CDR3 loop: CASSQVGTASYEKYF.

The rearrangement joins TRBV28 to TRBJ2-1; TCRdb's assignment of TRBD2 cannot be checked, as there is no DNA. This CDR3 has 17 residues. The germline V gene has CDR1 MDHEN and CDR2 SYDVKM. The CDR3 loop is CASRPGTSIGAYNEQFF.

The chain joins TRBV28 to TRBJ2-7. The CDR3 extends over 15 amino acids. From germline, CDR1 is MDHEN and CDR2 SYDVKM. The CDR3 protein is CASSLRLSSSHEQYF.